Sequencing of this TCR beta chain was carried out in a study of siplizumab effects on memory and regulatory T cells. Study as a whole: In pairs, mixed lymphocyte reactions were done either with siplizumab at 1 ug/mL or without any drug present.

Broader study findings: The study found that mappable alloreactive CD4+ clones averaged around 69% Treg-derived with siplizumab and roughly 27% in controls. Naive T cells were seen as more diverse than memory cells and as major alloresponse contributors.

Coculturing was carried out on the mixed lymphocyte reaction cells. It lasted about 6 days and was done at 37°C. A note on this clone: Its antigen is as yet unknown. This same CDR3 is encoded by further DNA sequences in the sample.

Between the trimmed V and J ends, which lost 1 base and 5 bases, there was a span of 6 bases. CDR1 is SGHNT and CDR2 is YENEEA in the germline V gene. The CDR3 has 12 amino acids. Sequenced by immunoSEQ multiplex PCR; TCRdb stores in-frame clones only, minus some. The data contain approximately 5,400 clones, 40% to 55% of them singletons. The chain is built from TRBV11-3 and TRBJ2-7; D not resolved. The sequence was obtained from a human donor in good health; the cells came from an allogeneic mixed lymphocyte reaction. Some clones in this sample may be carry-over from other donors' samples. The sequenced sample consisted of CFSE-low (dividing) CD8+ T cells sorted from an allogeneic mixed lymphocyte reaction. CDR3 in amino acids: CASSLGRHEQYF. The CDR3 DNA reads TGTGCCAGCAGCTTAGGGCGTCACGAGCAGTACTTC.